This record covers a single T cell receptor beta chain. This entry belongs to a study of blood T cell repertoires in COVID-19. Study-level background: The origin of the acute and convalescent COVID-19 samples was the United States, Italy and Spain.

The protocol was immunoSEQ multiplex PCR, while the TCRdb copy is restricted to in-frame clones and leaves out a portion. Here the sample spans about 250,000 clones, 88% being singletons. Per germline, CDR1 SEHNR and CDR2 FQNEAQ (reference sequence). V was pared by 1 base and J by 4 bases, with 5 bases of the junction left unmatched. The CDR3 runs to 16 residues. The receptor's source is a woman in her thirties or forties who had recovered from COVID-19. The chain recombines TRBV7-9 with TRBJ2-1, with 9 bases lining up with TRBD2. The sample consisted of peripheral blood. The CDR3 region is CASSLGLAGFYNEQFF. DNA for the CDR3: TGTGCCAGCAGCTTAGGCCTAGCGGGATTTTACAATGAGCAGTTCTTC.